The 20 T cell receptor beta chains below were found in one sample sequenced in a study of CD8+CD57+ T cells in acquired aplastic anemia. Genomic DNA templated the TCR beta VDJ and CDR3 profiling. MiXCR, run by TCRdb on the reads, gives a single entry per CDR3 protein. This sample has 200,000 to 250,000 distinct CDR3 sequences, with 30% to 35% found just once. Specimen: sorted CD4+, CD8+, or CD8+CD57+ T cells (not recorded which) from PBMCs. The receptors shown here come from a human donor in good health, serving as a control.

This clonotype has a count of ten or more. V is TRBV5-1 and J is TRBJ2-7; perhaps TRBD2 as D (6 bases). The V gene lost 3 bases and the J gene lost 0 bases, with 10 bases spanning the gap. CDR1 and CDR2 from the germline V gene are SGHRS and YFSETQ. The CDR3 is made up of 14 amino acids. The CDR3 here is CASSSVRGSYEQYF. Written as DNA, the CDR3 is TGCGCCAGCAGCTCCGTGCGGGGCTCCTACGAGCAGTACTTC.

CDR3 amino acids: CASSSLIRGGTSGANVLTF. CDR3 in DNA: TGTGCCAGCAGCTCGCTAATCCGCGGAGGAACCTCTGGGGCCAACGTCCTGACTTTC. The rearrangement joins TRBV11-2 to TRBJ2-6, with D maybe TRBD2 (5 bases). V was cut by 4 bases and J by 0 bases, with 19 bases left in between. Germline values: CDR1 SGHAT, CDR2 FQNNGV. The CDR3 covers 19 residues.

Remarks on this clonotype: The CDR3 does not close with the conserved phenylalanine or tryptophan, likely indicating a read error. The chain has TRBV25-1 and TRBJ1-6; 7 nucleotides agree with TRBD1. This CDR3 has 15 amino acids. Germline CDR1 is MGHDK and CDR2 is SYGVNS. The CDR3, as DNA: TGCGCCAGCAGTGAAGGGGGCAGATATAATTCACCCCTCCACTCT. Amino acid sequence: CASSEGGRYNSPLHS.

Ten or more counts support this clonotype. V usage is TRBV5-5 and J usage is TRBJ1-1; TRBD1 agrees at 7 bases. CDR1 is SGHKS, CDR2 YYEKEE, per germline (reference sequence). This CDR3 has 14 amino acids. J lost 0 bases, V lost 4 bases, and 3 bases had no gene match. The CDR3 loop is CASSNRGLNTEAFF. In DNA, the CDR3 is TGTGCCAGCAGCAACAGGGGCCTGAACACTGAAGCTTTCTTT.

The CDR3 DNA reads as TGCAGTGCTAGAGATCCAGTTCTAACCGGGACAGAAAACTATGGCTACACCTTC. Amino acid sequence: CSARDPVLTGTENYGYTF. V gene TRBV20-1 combines with J gene TRBJ1-2, with TRBD1 identical over 7 bases. The CDR3 has 18 amino acids. Looked up from germline, CDR1 is DFQATT and CDR2 is SNEGSKA (reference sequence). After removal of 0 bases from V and 2 bases from J, the junction contained 15 bases not matched to a gene.

The genes are TRBV5-4 and TRBJ2-1; no definite D call. Trimming removed 2 bases at V and 5 bases at J, with 14 bases between. Germline-derived CDR1 and CDR2 are SGHNT and YYREEE (reference sequence). The CDR3 extends over 15 amino acids. The CDR3 DNA reads as TGTGCCAGCAGCTTAAACACAGCGCCTAACAATGAGCAGTTCTTC. Encoded protein: CASSLNTAPNNEQFF.

The chain employs TRBV4-1 and TRBJ1-2; D is unclear. The V end lost 3 bases, the J end lost 2 bases, and 10 bases lay between the germline ends. CDR3 size: 14 residues. The germline V gene has CDR1 MGHRA and CDR2 YSYEKL. The CDR3 DNA is TGCGCCAGCAGCCAGCCCATGGGGAACTATGGCTACACCTTC. This translates into CASSQPMGNYGYTF.

The V call is TRBV20-1, the J call TRBJ2-3; 11 bases agree with TRBD2. Looked up from germline, CDR1 is DFQATT and CDR2 is SNEGSKA (reference sequence). This CDR3 region has 15 residues. J lost 2 bases, V lost 3 bases, and 4 bases had no gene match. CDR3: CSARGSGGATDTQYF. CDR3 in DNA: TGCAGTGCTAGGGGTAGCGGGGGGGCCACAGATACGCAGTATTTT.

The genes are TRBV3-1 and TRBJ2-1; 9 nucleotides align to TRBD2. Germline lookup yields CDR1 LGHDT and CDR2 YNNKEL (reference sequence). V gave up 4 bases and J gave up 6 bases; unmatched junction bases: 1. This CDR3 has 13 residues. The CDR3 loop reads CASSRSGGNEQFF. In DNA, the CDR3 is TGTGCCAGCAGCCGTAGCGGGGGCAATGAGCAGTTCTTC.

There are many counts of this clonotype. The J gene is TRBJ2-5, the V gene TRBV2, with D possibly matching TRBD2 (5 bases). The CDR3 is made up of 12 amino acids. Trimming removed 5 bases at V and 4 bases at J, with 8 bases between. The germline V gene has CDR1 SNHLY and CDR2 FYNNEI. This CDR3 is CASSRGIETQYF. DNA of the CDR3: TGTGCCAGCAGTCGGGGTATAGAGACCCAGTACTTC.

This clonotype has ten or more counts. The chain recombines TRBV7-3 with TRBJ1-2; TRBD1 might be the D (5 bases). V shed 2 bases and J shed 1 base, with 14 bases lying between them. Per the germline V gene, CDR1 is SGHTA and CDR2 is FQGTGA. The CDR3 contains 16 residues. In DNA form, the CDR3 reads TGTGCCAGCAGCTTACTTCCCTCAGGGAATAACTATGGCTACACCTTC. This gives the protein CASSLLPSGNNYGYTF.

The rearrangement joins TRBV29-1 to TRBJ2-5; TRBD2 matches 7 bases. The V segment lost 1 base and the J segment 12 bases; nucleotides outside the gene matches: 11. CDR3 length: 13 amino acids. Per germline, CDR1 SQVTM and CDR2 ANQGSEA. The CDR3 DNA reads TGCAGCGTTGAAGGCACGGGAGGATCGATGGAGTACTTC. It yields the protein CSVEGTGGSMEYF.

This chain uses TRBV29-1 with TRBJ2-2; D not resolved. The CDR3 consists of 13 residues. Germline V gives CDR1 SQVTM, CDR2 ANQGSEA. V shed 6 bases and J shed 4 bases, with 12 bases lying between them. This chain's CDR3 is CSVRGTSTGELFF. The CDR3 DNA follows: TGCAGCGTAAGAGGAACGAGCACCGGGGAGCTGTTTTTT.

This clonotype was seen repeatedly, ten times or more. The rearrangement joins TRBV9 to TRBJ2-5; 12 nucleotides match TRBD2. CDR3 length: 17 amino acids. Germline values: CDR1 SGDLS, CDR2 YYNGEE. After removal of 4 bases from V and 2 bases from J, the junction contained 9 bases not matched to a gene. The CDR3 sequence is CASSPQGLAGRQETQYF. CDR3 sequence (DNA): TGTGCCAGCAGCCCCCAAGGACTAGCGGGACGACAAGAGACCCAGTACTTC.

This clonotype was picked up many times. The rearrangement joins TRBV7-3 to TRBJ2-3; TRBD2 aligns across 9 bases. The J segment lost 6 bases and the V segment lost 4 bases, leaving 8 bases of the junction unmatched. This CDR3 region has 15 residues. CDR1 and CDR2 from the germline V gene are SGHTA and FQGTGA. The CDR3: CASSSGASGEDTQYF. For the CDR3, the DNA is TGTGCCAGCAGCTCCGGAGCTAGCGGGGAGGATACGCAGTATTTT. Complete variable domain (other parts from reference TRBV7-3 and TRBJ2-3): GAGVSQTPSNKVTEKGKYVELRCDPISGHTALYWYRQSLGQGPEFLIYFQGTGAADDSGLPNDRFFAVRPEGSVSTLKIQRTERGDSAVYLCASSSGASGEDTQYFGPGTRLTVL.

This clonotype was detected many times. The chain joins TRBV2 to TRBJ1-5; D is unresolved. V was pared by 7 bases and J by 1 base, with 11 bases between. Germline V CDR1 and CDR2: SNHLY, FYNNEI. CDR3 length: 14 amino acids. CDR3: CASNQYGSNQPQHF. CDR3 DNA: TGTGCCAGCAACCAGTATGGAAGCAATCAGCCCCAGCATTTT.

CDR3 amino acids: CASSLETRGNEQFF. CDR3 in DNA: TGTGCCAGCAGCTTAGAGACCAGGGGCAATGAGCAGTTCTTC. The chain couples TRBV11-3 to TRBJ2-1; tentative D call: TRBD1 (6 bases). CDR1 SGHNT and CDR2 YENEEA come from the germline V gene. The CDR3 totals 14 residues. V was pared by 0 bases and J by 6 bases, with 9 bases between.

A note on this clonotype: With a much larger clone just one base away, this may be a read error. The genes are TRBV11-1 and TRBJ2-1; D is unclear. The CDR3 has 15 amino acids. Deletions cut 7 bases from V and 3 bases from J, with 16 bases between. CDR1 and CDR2 (germline): SGHAT, FQDESV (reference sequence). The CDR3 reads CASKARSENYNEQFF. The CDR3 nucleotides are TGTGCCAGCAAGGCTCGGTCAGAGAACTACAATGAGCAGTTCTTC.

Notes on this clonotype: At one end the junction does not follow the germline gene, possibly because of a read error. The V gene is TRBV10-3, the J gene TRBJ2-7; 10 bases are shared with TRBD2. Germline V lookup: CDR1 ENHRY, CDR2 SYGVKD. The CDR3 runs to 16 residues. The CDR3 DNA follows: TGTGCCATCAAAACTACAGCGGGGGGGATATACAATGAGCAGCACTTC. Encoded protein: CAIKTTAGGIYNEQHF.

This chain uses TRBV6-1 with TRBJ2-7; 9 bases match TRBD2. Germline CDR1 MNHNS, CDR2 SASEGT. This CDR3 has 16 residues. With 2 bases clipped from V and 2 bases from J, the junction kept 7 bases outside the gene matches. CDR3: CASSERWRGGTYEQYF. The CDR3 bases are TGTGCCAGCAGTGAAAGGTGGCGGGGGGGAACCTACGAGCAGTACTTC.